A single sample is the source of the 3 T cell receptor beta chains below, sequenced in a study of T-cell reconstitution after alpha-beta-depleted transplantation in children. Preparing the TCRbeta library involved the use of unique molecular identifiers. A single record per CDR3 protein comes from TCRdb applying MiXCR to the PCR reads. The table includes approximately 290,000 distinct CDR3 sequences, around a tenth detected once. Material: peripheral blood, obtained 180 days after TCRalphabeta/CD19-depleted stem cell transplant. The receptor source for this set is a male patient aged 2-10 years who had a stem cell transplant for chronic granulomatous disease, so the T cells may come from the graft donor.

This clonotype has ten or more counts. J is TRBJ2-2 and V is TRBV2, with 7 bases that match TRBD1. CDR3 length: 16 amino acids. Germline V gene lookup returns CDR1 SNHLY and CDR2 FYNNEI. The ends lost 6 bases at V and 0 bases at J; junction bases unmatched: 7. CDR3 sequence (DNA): TGTGCCAGCAGACTCCGGGACAGTCCGAACACCGGGGAGCTGTTTTTT. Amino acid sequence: CASRLRDSPNTGELFF.

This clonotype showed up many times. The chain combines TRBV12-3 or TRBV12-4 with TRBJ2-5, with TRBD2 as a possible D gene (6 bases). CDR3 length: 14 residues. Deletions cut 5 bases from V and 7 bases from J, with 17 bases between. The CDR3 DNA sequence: TGTGCCAGCAGTGGGGGAAGGAGGGATGTGACCCAGTACTTC. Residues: CASSGGRRDVTQYF.

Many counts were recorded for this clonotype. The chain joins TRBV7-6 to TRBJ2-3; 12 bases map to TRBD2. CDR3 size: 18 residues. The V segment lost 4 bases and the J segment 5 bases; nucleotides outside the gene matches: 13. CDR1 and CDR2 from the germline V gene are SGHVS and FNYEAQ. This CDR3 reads CASSSVTWTSGTKDTQYF. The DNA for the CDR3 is TGTGCCAGCAGCTCAGTAACTTGGACTAGCGGGACTAAAGATACGCAGTATTTT.